The source of this T cell receptor beta chain is a study of shared clonotypes between healthy human individuals. Notes on the study in general: Larger richness was generally estimated for naive than memory subsets. Genetic and exposure-history diversity was limited by the few donors. Read depth was anticipated to influence clonotype sharing among donors.

Worth noting for this clone: Antigen specificity is unknown. A junction boundary mismatches the germline segment, possibly from a read error.

Deep was the level at which the assay was run. Assay used: immunoSEQ multiplex PCR; TCRdb lists only in-frame clones, some missing. The sample lists about 2.4 million clones; roughly 93% were seen once. Looked up from germline, CDR1 is MNHEY and CDR2 is SVGAGI. The CDR3 has 15 amino acids. The sequence was obtained from a man aged 18 to 29 in good health. Some clones in this sample may be carry-over from other donors' samples. The sequencing sample was made of naive CD4+ T cells from PBMCs. Subset indicated: CD45RA+ positively selected. This sequence joins TRBV6-5 and TRBJ2-7; D unclear. CDR3 nucleotide sequence: TGTGCCAGCAGTCCCTACGCTGGTATCTCCTGCGAGCAGTACTTC. Its protein product is CASSPYAGISCEQYF.